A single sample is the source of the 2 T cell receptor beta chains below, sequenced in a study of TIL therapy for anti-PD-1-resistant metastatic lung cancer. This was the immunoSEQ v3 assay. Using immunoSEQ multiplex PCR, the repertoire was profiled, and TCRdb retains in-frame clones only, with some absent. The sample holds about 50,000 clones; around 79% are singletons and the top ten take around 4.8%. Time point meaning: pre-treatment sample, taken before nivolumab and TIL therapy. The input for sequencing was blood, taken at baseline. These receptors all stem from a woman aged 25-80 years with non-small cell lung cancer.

Written as DNA, the CDR3 is TGTGCCAGCAGTTATAAGACAGGGTTGGGGTATGGCTACACCTTC. Protein: CASSYKTGLGYGYTF. The chain is built from TRBV6-5 and TRBJ1-2; 7 bases fit TRBD1. Germline assignment: CDR1 MNHEY and CDR2 SVGAGI. The CDR3 runs to 15 residues. V shed 3 bases and J 5 bases; nucleotides not matched to a gene: 9.

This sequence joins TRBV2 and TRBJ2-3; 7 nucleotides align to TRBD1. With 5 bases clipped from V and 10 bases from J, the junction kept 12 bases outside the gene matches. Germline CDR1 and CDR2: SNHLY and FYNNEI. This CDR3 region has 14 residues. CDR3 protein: CASSKILDRAAQYF. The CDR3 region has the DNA TGTGCCAGCAGTAAAATACTAGACAGGGCCGCGCAGTATTTT.